These 26 T cell receptor beta chains originate from one sample sequenced in a study of post-analysis software for immune sequencing data. Findings of the study overall: TRBV segments more frequent in patients than in controls numbered about 5 and included TRBV5-6, TRBV5-1 and TRBV20-1.

Unique molecular identifiers tagged the TCR beta cDNA libraries. Using its own MiXCR run on the PCR reads, TCRdb lists one record per CDR3 protein. Of about 540,000 distinct CDR3 sequences detected, roughly 34% appear once; the ten largest clones hold about 6%. Antigens for these TCRs are unknown. Sample: blood. The receptors come from a girl aged 2-17 years with multiple sclerosis.

A note on this clonotype: The junction differs from germline at one of its ends, possibly a read error. The genes are TRBV5-1 and TRBJ1-6; D is undetermined. CDR1 and CDR2 from the germline V gene are SGHRS and YFSETQ. The CDR3 sequence is 13 residues long. CDR3 sequence: CTSSLGADSPLHF. CDR3 coding DNA: TGCACCAGCAGCTTGGGTGCAGATTCACCCCTCCACTTT.

Notes on this clonotype: Germline is not matched at one junction end, which may reflect a read error. This chain uses TRBV10-2 with TRBJ1-5, with TRBD1 matching 8 bases. Germline V gene sequence: CDR1 WSHSY, CDR2 SAAADI. The CDR3 runs 13 residues. The CDR3 is CVSRDRSNQPQHF. CDR3 DNA sequence: TGCGTCAGCAGGGACAGGAGTAATCAGCCCCAGCATTTT.

The sample holds a few counts of this clonotype. The chain has TRBV7-9 and TRBJ2-1; no reliable D call. The V gene's germline CDR1 is SEHNR and CDR2 FQNEAQ (reference sequence). Trimming shortened V by 4 bases and J by 0 bases, and 13 bases separated the two germline ends. The CDR3 is made up of 16 amino acids. The CDR3 loop reads CASSSPPVSSYNEQFF. In DNA, the CDR3 is TGTGCCAGCAGCTCCCCCCCAGTCAGCTCCTACAATGAGCAGTTCTTC.

This clonotype was found many times. The chain links TRBV29-1 to TRBJ2-3; a possible D gene is TRBD2 (5 bases). The CDR3 length is 12 residues. The V end was cut by 7 bases, the J end by 6 bases, with 14 bases between. CDR1 and CDR2 (germline): SQVTM, ANQGSEA. In nucleotides, the CDR3 is TGCAGCGCGAGGACTCCTTGGGATACGCAGTATTTT. Protein: CSARTPWDTQYF.

The rearrangement links TRBV20-1 to TRBJ2-7; D is possibly TRBD2 (7 bases). The germline V gene encodes CDR1 DFQATT and CDR2 SNEGSKA (reference sequence). V was trimmed by 6 bases and J by 6 bases, leaving 18 bases between them. The CDR3 is 13 amino acids. The chain's CDR3 is CSAISAGAGEQYF. CDR3 in DNA: TGCAGTGCCATTAGCGCGGGGGCTGGCGAGCAGTACTTC.

The genes are TRBV6-1 and TRBJ2-3, with TRBD2 matching 9 bases. Germline assignment: CDR1 MNHNS and CDR2 SASEGT. The CDR3 extends over 17 amino acids. Trimming cost V 6 bases and J 0 bases; bases outside gene matches: 10. The DNA of the CDR3 is TGTGCCAGCAGCAAGTACGTAGCGGGGGATAGCACAGATACGCAGTATTTT. It codes for CASSKYVAGDSTDTQYF.

The chain has TRBV29-1 and TRBJ2-1; D gene uncertain. Trimming removed 6 bases from V and 6 bases from J, with 6 bases in between. The CDR3 spans 10 residues. The germline gives CDR1 SQVTM, CDR2 ANQGSEA. CDR3 coding DNA: TGCAGCGTAGCAGCCAATGAGCAGTTCTTC. Its protein is CSVAANEQFF.

For the CDR3, the DNA is TGTGCCAGCAGTAGGGGGGTGAACACTGAAGCTTTCTTT. It is translated as CASSRGVNTEAFF. The genes are TRBV6-5 and TRBJ1-1; a possible D gene is TRBD1 (6 bases). The germline V and J ends were trimmed by 5 bases and 0 bases, with 7 bases remaining between them. CDR1 and CDR2 (germline): MNHEY, SVGAGI. The CDR3 is 13 amino acids.

CDR3 in DNA: TGTGCCAGCAGCTTAGGGTTTGCAAGGCCGACGACAGATACGCAGTATTTT. Encoded protein: CASSLGFARPTTDTQYF. V usage is TRBV7-9 and J usage is TRBJ2-3; unclear D gene. This CDR3 has 17 residues. V lost 1 base to trimming and J lost 3 bases, with 17 bases between them. CDR1 is SEHNR and CDR2 is FQNEAQ in the germline V gene (reference sequence).

This chain joins TRBV7-9 and TRBJ2-5, with D unclear. CDR1 is SEHNR and CDR2 is FQNEAQ in the germline V gene (reference sequence). CDR3 length: 15 amino acids. V lost 1 base and J 1 base, leaving 10 bases between the germline ends. The CDR3 DNA follows: TGTGCCAGCAGCTTAGGGGGAATTGTCCAAGAGACCCAGTACTTC. It specifies CASSLGGIVQETQYF. Full variable domain (rest looked up from reference TRBV7-9 and TRBJ2-5): DTGVSQNPRHKITKRGQNVTFRCDPISEHNRLYWYRQTLGQGPEFLTYFQNEAQLEKSRLLSDRFSAERPKGSFSTLEIQRTEQGDSAMYLCASSLGGIVQETQYFGPGTRLLVL.

This clonotype was recorded a few times. The V and J genes are TRBV6-6 and TRBJ2-5; 9 nucleotides match TRBD2. The germline CDR1 and CDR2 sequences are MNHNY and SVGAGI (reference sequence). The CDR3 covers 15 residues. Trimming removed 6 bases from V and 4 bases from J; junction bases left unmatched: 9. Here the CDR3 DNA reads TGTGCCAGCAGATTAGCGGGGGATGTTACAGAGACCCAGTACTTC. It yields the protein CASRLAGDVTETQYF.

This clonotype was found a few times. The rearrangement links TRBV29-1 to TRBJ1-1; D unclear. V dropped 6 bases and J dropped 1 base, with 18 bases sitting between them. Germline CDR1 is SQVTM and CDR2 is ANQGSEA. This CDR3 is built from 15 residues. The CDR3 sequence: CSVRGKGSGNTEAFF. The CDR3 DNA sequence: TGCAGCGTAAGAGGAAAAGGGTCAGGGAACACTGAAGCTTTCTTT.

The CDR3 bases are TGTGCCAGCAGCGTAAGAGGAACCGGGGCCAACGTCCTGACTTTC. Protein product: CASSVRGTGANVLTF. This chain joins TRBV9 and TRBJ2-6, with D hard to call. Trimming removed 1 base from V and 4 bases from J, with 9 bases in between. CDR1 is SGDLS, CDR2 YYNGEE, per germline. This CDR3 comprises 15 residues. The entire variable domain, with the rest obtained from reference TRBV9 and TRBJ2-6, is as follows: DSGVTQTPKHLITATGQRVTLRCSPRSGDLSVYWYQQSLDQGLQFLIQYYNGEERAKGNILERFSAQQFPDLHSELNLSSLELGDSALYFCASSVRGTGANVLTFGAGSRLTVL.

This chain connects TRBV7-2 to TRBJ2-4, with 7 nucleotides matching TRBD1. After removal of 7 bases from V and 2 bases from J, the junction contained 5 bases not matched to a gene. The CDR3 sequence is 14 residues long. Germline V gene sequence: CDR1 SGHTA, CDR2 FQGNSA. The CDR3 loop reads CASTLTGSKNIQYF. CDR3 nucleotides: TGTGCCAGCACCCTGACAGGGTCCAAAAACATTCAGTACTTC.

V is TRBV6-2 or TRBV6-3 and J is TRBJ2-6, with unresolved D. The V end lost 2 bases, the J end lost 0 bases, and 11 bases lay between the germline ends. The V gene's germline CDR1 is MNHEY and CDR2 SVGEGT. The CDR3 length is 17 residues. CDR3 DNA: TGTGCCAGCAGTTACGTCGGCCCAACCTCTGGGGCCAACGTCCTGACTTTC. Translating it yields CASSYVGPTSGANVLTF.

This clonotype appeared a few times. The chain links TRBV7-2 to TRBJ2-5, with D hard to call. The CDR3 sequence is 15 residues long. Per germline, CDR1 SGHTA and CDR2 FQGNSA. Trimming removed 3 bases at V and 7 bases at J, with 18 bases between. The CDR3 coding sequence is TGTGCCAGCAGCTTGACGGGTCCATTAGGTCCGACCCAGTACTTC. It specifies CASSLTGPLGPTQYF.

The chain is built from TRBV12-3 or TRBV12-4 and TRBJ2-1; TRBD2 agrees at 11 bases. The CDR3 spans 15 residues. V lost 6 bases and J lost 13; bases outside the gene matches: 14. The CDR3 DNA is TGTGCCAGCAGGCGTCTAGCGGGGGGTCCCGAAGGACAGTTCTTC. It specifies CASRRLAGGPEGQFF.

V and J are TRBV15 and TRBJ2-2; D remains ambiguous. There are 15 residues in the CDR3. V lost 1 base to trimming and J lost 8 bases, with 14 bases between them. The germline CDR1 and CDR2 sequences are LNHNV and YYDKDF (reference sequence). CDR3 sequence reads: CATSRVVGTAGELFF. As DNA, the CDR3 is TGTGCCACCAGCAGAGTCGTCGGCACAGCGGGGGAGCTGTTTTTT. The whole variable domain, filled in from reference TRBV15 and TRBJ2-2, reads DAMVIQNPRYQVTQFGKPVTLSCSQTLNHNVMYWYQQKSSQAPKLLFHYYDKDFNNEADTPDNFQSRRPNTSFCFLDIRSPGLGDTAMYLCATSRVVGTAGELFFGEGSRLTVL.

This clonotype was detected only a few times. The V and J genes are TRBV6-1 and TRBJ1-6; TRBD1 might be the D (5 bases). This CDR3 is 14 amino acids long. The germline V and J ends were trimmed by 3 bases and 7 bases, with 10 bases remaining between them. Per the germline V gene, CDR1 is MNHNS and CDR2 is SASEGT. The CDR3 region is CASSDRARNSPLHF. The DNA of the CDR3 is TGTGCCAGCAGTGACAGGGCACGGAATTCACCCCTCCACTTT.

This chain uses TRBV29-1 with TRBJ1-1; a weak D match, TRBD1 (6 bases). The CDR3 is made up of 12 amino acids. Between the trimmed V and J ends, which lost 7 bases and 4 bases, there was a span of 13 bases. Germline V lookup: CDR1 SQVTM, CDR2 ANQGSEA. CDR3 in DNA: TGCAGCGCGGGACATACGGGCACTGAAGCTTTCTTT. Its protein product is CSAGHTGTEAFF. Variable domain in full (rest from reference TRBV29-1 and TRBJ1-1): SAVISQKPSRDICQRGTSLTIQCQVDSQVTMMFWYRQQPGQSLTLIATANQGSEATYESGFVIDKFPISRPNLTFSTLTVSNMSPEDSSIYLCSAGHTGTEAFFGQGTRLTVV.

This clonotype turned up a few times. The chain employs TRBV3-1 and TRBJ2-6; D may match TRBD1 or TRBD2 (5 bases each). Germline V gene lookup returns CDR1 LGHDT and CDR2 YNNKEL (reference sequence). CDR3 length equals 14 residues. The V end lost 4 bases, the J end lost 5 bases, and 9 bases lay between the germline ends. This chain's CDR3 is CASSPGAWANVLTF. The CDR3 DNA follows: TGTGCCAGCAGCCCCGGGGCGTGGGCCAACGTCCTGACTTTC.

The V and J genes are TRBV18 and TRBJ2-5; D is unclear. The end of the DNA fits TRBJ2-4 better, so the J call may be wrong. The germline V gene has CDR1 KGHSH and CDR2 LQKENI. The CDR3 spans 16 residues. In nucleotides, the CDR3 is TGTGCCAGCTCACCTCTTAAAACCGGATTCAAAAACATTCAGTACTTC. It is translated as CASSPLKTGFKNIQYF.

This chain joins TRBV6-1 and TRBJ2-3, with 9 bases aligning to TRBD2. This CDR3 has 15 residues. In germline, CDR1 is MNHNS, CDR2 SASEGT. Germline trimming cut 6 bases from V and 6 bases from J; bases unmatched to any gene: 10. CDR3: CASSHLSGGPDTQYF. The CDR3 region has the DNA TGTGCCAGCAGCCACCTTAGCGGGGGCCCCGATACGCAGTATTTT.

This clonotype was found once. CDR3: CASSPREGPYTEAFF. The CDR3 DNA follows: TGTGCCAGCAGCCCTCGTGAGGGCCCTTACACTGAAGCTTTCTTT. The V call is TRBV7-9, the J call TRBJ1-1; no clear D gene. Germline V CDR1 and CDR2: SEHNR, FQNEAQ (reference sequence). Between the trimmed V and J ends, which lost 5 bases and 3 bases, there was a span of 16 bases. CDR3 length: 15 residues.

In regard to this clonotype: A clone one base away is much larger, so this may be a read error. The CDR3 region has the DNA TGCAGCGTTAGGATCGGTCAAGAGACCCAGTACTTC. Encoded protein: CSVRIGQETQYF. The gene calls are TRBV29-1 and TRBJ2-5; D is uncertain. The CDR3 is 12 residues long. Germline V gives CDR1 SQVTM, CDR2 ANQGSEA. V lost 5 bases and J lost 2, with 9 bases in between.

The rearrangement joins TRBV7-6 to TRBJ2-3; 11 bases match TRBD2. The CDR3 loop spans 17 amino acids. The germline V gene encodes CDR1 SGHVS and CDR2 FNYEAQ. Trimming cost V 5 bases and J 0 bases; bases outside gene matches: 7. The CDR3 coding sequence is TGTGCCAGCAGCGGATATAGCGGGGGGGCTAGCACAGATACGCAGTATTTT. Protein sequence: CASSGYSGGASTDTQYF.